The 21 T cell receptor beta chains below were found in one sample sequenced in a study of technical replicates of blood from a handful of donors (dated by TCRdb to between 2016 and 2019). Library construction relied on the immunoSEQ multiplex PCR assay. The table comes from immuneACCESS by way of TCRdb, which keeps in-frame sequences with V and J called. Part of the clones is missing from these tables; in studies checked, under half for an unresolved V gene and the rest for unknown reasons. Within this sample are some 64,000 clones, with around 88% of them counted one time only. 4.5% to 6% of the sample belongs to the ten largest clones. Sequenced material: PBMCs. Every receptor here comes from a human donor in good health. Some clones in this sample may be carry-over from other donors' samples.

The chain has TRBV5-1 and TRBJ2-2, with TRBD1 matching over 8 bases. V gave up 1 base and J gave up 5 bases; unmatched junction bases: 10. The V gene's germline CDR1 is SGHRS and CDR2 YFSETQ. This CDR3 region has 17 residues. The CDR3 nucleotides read TGCGCCAGCAGCTTGCGGCCAGGGGGCCCATGGACCGGGGAGCTGTTTTTT. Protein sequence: CASSLRPGGPWTGELFF.

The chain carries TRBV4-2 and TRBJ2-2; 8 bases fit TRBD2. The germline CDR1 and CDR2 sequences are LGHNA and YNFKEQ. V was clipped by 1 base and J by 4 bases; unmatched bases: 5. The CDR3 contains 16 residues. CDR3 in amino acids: CASSQVGLAGTGELFF. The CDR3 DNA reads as TGTGCCAGCAGCCAAGTGGGGCTAGCGGGCACCGGGGAGCTGTTTTTT.

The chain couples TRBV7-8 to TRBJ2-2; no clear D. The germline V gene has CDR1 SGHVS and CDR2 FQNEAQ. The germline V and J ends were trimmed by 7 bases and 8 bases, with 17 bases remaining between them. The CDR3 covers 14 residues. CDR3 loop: CASTPFGSRGELFF. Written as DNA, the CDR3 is TGTGCCAGCACCCCTTTCGGTAGCCGTGGGGAGCTGTTTTTT.

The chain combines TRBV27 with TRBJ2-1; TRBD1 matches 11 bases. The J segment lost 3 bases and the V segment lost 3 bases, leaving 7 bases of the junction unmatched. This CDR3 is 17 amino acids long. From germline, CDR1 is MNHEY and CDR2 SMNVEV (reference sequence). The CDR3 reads CASSFGQGASFYNEQFF. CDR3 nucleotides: TGTGCCAGCAGTTTTGGACAGGGGGCATCTTTCTACAATGAGCAGTTCTTC.

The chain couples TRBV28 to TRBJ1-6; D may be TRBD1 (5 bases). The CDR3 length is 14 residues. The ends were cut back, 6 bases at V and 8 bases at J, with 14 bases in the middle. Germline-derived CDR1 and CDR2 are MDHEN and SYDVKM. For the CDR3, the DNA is TGTGCCAGCAGGCCTCAGGGTCTCCATTCACCCCTCCACTTT. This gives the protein CASRPQGLHSPLHF.

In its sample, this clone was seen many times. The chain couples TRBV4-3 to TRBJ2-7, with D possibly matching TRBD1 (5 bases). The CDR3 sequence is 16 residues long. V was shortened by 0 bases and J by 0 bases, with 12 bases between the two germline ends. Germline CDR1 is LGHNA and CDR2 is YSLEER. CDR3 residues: CASSQDPQTVSYEQYF. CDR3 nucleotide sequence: TGCGCCAGCAGCCAAGATCCCCAGACAGTCTCCTACGAGCAGTACTTC.

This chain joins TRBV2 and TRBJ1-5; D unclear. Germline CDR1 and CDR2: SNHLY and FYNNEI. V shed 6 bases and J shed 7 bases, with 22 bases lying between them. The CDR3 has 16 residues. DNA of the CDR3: TGTGCCAGCAGGGAGTATCCCTATCGACTAGGGCAGCCCCAGCATTTT. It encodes CASREYPYRLGQPQHF. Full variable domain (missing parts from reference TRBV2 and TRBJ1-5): EPEVTQTPSHQVTQMGQEVILRCVPISNHLYFYWYRQILGQKVEFLVSFYNNEISEKSEIFDDQFSVERPDGSNFTLKIRSTKLEDSAMYFCASREYPYRLGQPQHFGDGTRLSIL.

As DNA, the CDR3 is TGTGCCAGCAGCGTAACCTCCGGACAGGGCTATGGCTACACCTTC. The encoded protein is CASSVTSGQGYGYTF. J is TRBJ1-2 and V is TRBV9; 8 positions match TRBD1. Germline lookup yields CDR1 SGDLS and CDR2 YYNGEE. The J segment lost 4 bases and the V segment lost 1 base, leaving 6 bases of the junction unmatched. The CDR3 loop spans 15 amino acids.

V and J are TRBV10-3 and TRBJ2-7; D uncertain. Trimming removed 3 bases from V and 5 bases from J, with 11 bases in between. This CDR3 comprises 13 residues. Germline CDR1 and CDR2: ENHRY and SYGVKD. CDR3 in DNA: TGTGCCATCAGTGAACAACAGACCCACGAGCAGTACTTC. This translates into CAISEQQTHEQYF.

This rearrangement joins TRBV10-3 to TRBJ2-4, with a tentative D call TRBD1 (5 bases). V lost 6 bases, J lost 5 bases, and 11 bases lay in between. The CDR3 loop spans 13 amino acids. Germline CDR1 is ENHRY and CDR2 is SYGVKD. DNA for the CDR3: TGTGCCATCAGCACGACAGCTCAAAACATTCAGTACTTC. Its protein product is CAISTTAQNIQYF.

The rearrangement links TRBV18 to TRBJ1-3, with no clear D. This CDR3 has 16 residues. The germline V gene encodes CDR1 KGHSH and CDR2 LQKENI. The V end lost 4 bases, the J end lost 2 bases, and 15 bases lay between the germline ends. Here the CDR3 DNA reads TGTGCCAGCTCACAAGGTAGCCAAGTCCCTGGAAACACCATATATTTT. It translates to CASSQGSQVPGNTIYF.

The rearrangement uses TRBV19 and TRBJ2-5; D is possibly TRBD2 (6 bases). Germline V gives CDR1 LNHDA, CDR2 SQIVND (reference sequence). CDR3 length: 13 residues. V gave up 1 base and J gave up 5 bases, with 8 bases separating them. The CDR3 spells CASSIVGGETQYF. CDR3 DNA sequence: TGTGCCAGTAGTATAGTCGGGGGTGAGACCCAGTACTTC.

The CDR3, as DNA: TGTGCCAGCAGCCAAGAATGGGGGAAGGGGGTTAGCTTCTACGAGCAGTACTTC. It yields the protein CASSQEWGKGVSFYEQYF. The chain combines TRBV4-2 with TRBJ2-7; tentatively, D is TRBD1 (6 bases). With 0 bases removed from V and 3 bases from J, the gap between germline ends came to 21 bases. The CDR3 has 18 amino acids. Germline CDR1 and CDR2: LGHNA and YNFKEQ.

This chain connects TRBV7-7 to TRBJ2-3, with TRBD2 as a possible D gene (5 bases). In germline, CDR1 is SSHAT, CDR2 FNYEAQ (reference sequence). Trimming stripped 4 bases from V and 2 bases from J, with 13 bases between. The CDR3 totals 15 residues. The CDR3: CASSSSGILTDTQYF. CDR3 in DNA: TGTGCCAGCAGCTCGTCCGGGATACTCACAGATACGCAGTATTTT.

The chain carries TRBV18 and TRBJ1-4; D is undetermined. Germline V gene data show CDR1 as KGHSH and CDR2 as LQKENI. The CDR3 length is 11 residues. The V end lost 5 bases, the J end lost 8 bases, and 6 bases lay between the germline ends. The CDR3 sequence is CASSGGEKLFF. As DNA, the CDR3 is TGTGCCAGCTCAGGAGGGGAAAAACTGTTTTTT.

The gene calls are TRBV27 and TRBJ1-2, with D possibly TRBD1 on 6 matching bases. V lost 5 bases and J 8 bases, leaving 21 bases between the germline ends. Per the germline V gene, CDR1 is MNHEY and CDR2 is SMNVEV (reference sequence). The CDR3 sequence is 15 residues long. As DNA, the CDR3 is TGTGCCAGCAGTCCTCCGGGGGCCGTCGGGGGGGGCTACACCTTC. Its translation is CASSPPGAVGGGYTF.

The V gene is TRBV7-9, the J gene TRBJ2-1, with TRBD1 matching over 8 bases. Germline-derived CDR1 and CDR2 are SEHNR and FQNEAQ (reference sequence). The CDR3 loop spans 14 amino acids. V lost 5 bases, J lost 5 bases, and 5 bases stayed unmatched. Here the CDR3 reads CASSPRTGNNEQFF. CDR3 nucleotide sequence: TGTGCCAGCAGCCCCCGGACAGGGAACAATGAGCAGTTCTTC.

DNA for the CDR3: TGTGCCAGCAGTGATTATGGACTAGCGGGGGGGAATGAGCAGTTCTTC. It yields the protein CASSDYGLAGGNEQFF. The J gene is TRBJ2-1, the V gene TRBV25-1; 15 positions agree with TRBD2. The length of the CDR3 is 16 residues. The germline gives CDR1 MGHDK, CDR2 SYGVNS. V shed 3 bases, J shed 7 bases, and the junction held 4 bases outside the gene matches.

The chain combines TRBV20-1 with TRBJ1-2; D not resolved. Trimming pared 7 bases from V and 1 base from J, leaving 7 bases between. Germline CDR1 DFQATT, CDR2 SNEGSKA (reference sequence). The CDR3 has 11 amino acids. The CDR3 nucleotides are TGCAGTGTGAGGGTTAACTATGGCTACACCTTC. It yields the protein CSVRVNYGYTF.

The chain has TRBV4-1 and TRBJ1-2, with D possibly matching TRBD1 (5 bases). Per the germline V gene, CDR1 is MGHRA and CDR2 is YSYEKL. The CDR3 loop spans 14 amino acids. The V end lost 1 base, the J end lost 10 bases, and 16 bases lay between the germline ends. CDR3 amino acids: CASSQVLTAIDYTF. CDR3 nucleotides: TGCGCCAGCAGCCAAGTACTGACAGCTATCGACTACACCTTC.

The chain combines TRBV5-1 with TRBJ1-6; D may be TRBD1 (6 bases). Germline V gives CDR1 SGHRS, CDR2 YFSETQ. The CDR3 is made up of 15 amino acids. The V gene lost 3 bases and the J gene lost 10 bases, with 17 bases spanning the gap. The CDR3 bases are TGCGCCAGCAGCTCCGGGACACCCTTGGCCTCACCCCTCCACTTT. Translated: CASSSGTPLASPLHF.